This TCR beta chain was sequenced for a study of spatial heterogeneity in lung cancer. About the study: Detected sequences consistently included more beta-chain ones than alpha-chain ones. Study-wide points: In tumors, expanded intratumoral alpha and beta TCR counts tracked mutation counts.

At least ten counts were recorded for this clonotype. Its antigen is as yet unknown. Trimming shortened V by 2 bases and J by 2 bases, and 10 bases separated the two germline ends. The germline V gene has CDR1 MNHEY and CDR2 SVGAGI. The CDR3 length is 15 residues. A unique molecular identifier was carried by every single TCR cDNA molecule. TCRdb re-derived calls from the 5' RACE reads in MiXCR, one entry per CDR3 protein. The profile shows 15,000 to 20,000 distinct CDR3 sequences, approximately 6.2% of them singletons. Time point given: sample taken at primary tumor resection. Around 70 TRACERx patients with early, untreated non-small cell lung cancer donated samples.

The clonotype comes from a male donor with early-stage non-small cell lung cancer. The chain carries TRBV6-5 and TRBJ1-5, with TRBD1 as a possible D gene (5 bases). This sample comprised lung tumor tissue, obtained at surgery. Here the CDR3 DNA reads TGTGCCAGCAGTTACAGACGAGGGGGCAATCAGCCCCAGCATTTT. Translation gives CASSYRRGGNQPQHF.